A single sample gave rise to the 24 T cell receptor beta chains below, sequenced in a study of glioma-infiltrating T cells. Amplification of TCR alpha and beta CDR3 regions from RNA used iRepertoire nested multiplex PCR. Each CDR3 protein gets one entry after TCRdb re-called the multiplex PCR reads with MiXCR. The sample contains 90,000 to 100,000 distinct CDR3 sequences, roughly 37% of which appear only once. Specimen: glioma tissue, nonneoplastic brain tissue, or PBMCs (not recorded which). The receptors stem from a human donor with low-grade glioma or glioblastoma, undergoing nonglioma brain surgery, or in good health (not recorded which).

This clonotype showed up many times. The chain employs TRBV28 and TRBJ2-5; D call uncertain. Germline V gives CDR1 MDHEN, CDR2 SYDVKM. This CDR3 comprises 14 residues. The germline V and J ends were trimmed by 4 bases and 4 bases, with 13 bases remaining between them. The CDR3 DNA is TGTGCCAGCAGTTCCGTTTGGCTACGAGAGACCCAGTACTTC. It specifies CASSSVWLRETQYF.

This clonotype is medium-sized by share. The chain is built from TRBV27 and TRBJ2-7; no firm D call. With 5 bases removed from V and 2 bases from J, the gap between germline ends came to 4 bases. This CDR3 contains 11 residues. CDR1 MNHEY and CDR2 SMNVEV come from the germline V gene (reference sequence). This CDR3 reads CASSTAYEQYF. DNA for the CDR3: TGTGCCAGCAGTACCGCCTACGAGCAGTACTTC.

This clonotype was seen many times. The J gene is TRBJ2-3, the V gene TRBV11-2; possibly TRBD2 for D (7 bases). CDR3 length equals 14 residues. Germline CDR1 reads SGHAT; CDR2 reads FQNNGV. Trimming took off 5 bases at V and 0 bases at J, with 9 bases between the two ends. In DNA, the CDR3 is TGTGCCAGCAGCAGGGGGGGGAGCACAGATACGCAGTATTTT. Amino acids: CASSRGGSTDTQYF.

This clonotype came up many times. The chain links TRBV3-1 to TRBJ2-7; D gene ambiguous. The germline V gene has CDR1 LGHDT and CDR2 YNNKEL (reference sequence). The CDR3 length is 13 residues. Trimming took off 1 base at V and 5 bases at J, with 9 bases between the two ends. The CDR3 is CASSQGQLDEQYF. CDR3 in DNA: TGTGCCAGCAGCCAAGGGCAGCTGGACGAGCAGTACTTC.

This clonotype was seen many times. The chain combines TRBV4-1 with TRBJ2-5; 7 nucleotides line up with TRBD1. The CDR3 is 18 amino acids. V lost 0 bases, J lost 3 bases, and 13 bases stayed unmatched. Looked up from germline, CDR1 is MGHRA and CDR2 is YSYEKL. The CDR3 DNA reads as TGCGCCAGCAGCCAAGAAGGGGGCGGGTGGCTCGAAGAAGAGACCCAGTACTTC. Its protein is CASSQEGGGWLEEETQYF.

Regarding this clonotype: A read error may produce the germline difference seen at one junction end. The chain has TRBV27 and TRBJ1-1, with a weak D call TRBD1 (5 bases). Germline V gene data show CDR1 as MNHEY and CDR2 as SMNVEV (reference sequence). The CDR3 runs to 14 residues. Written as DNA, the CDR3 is TGTGCCAGCAGTTTCAACGGGGCGAACACTGAAGCTTTATTT. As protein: CASSFNGANTEALF.

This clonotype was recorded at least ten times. The CDR3 sequence is CSVVSRQTNTEAFF. In DNA form, the CDR3 reads TGCAGCGTTGTTTCCCGTCAGACGAACACTGAAGCTTTCTTT. The J gene is TRBJ1-1, the V gene TRBV29-1, with no clear D. Germline V gene lookup returns CDR1 SQVTM and CDR2 ANQGSEA. There are 14 residues in the CDR3. Trimming took off 4 bases at V and 1 base at J, with 13 bases between the two ends.

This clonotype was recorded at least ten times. This CDR3 is CASSGSGRAYEQYF. The CDR3, as DNA: TGTGCCAGCAGCGGGAGCGGGAGGGCCTACGAGCAGTACTTC. This rearrangement joins TRBV7-2 to TRBJ2-7; 10 positions match TRBD2. V shed 5 bases and J 2 bases; nucleotides not matched to a gene: 3. Germline CDR1 reads SGHTA; CDR2 reads FQGNSA. This CDR3 comprises 14 residues.

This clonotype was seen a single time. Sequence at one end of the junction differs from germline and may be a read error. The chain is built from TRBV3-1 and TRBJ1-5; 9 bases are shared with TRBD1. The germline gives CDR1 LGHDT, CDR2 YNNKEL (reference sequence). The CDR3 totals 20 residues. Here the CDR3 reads CASSHTNGTGSLYINQLQHF. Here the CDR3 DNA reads TGTGCCAGCAGCCACACTAACGGGACAGGGTCTCTCTATATCAATCAGCTCCAGCATTTT.

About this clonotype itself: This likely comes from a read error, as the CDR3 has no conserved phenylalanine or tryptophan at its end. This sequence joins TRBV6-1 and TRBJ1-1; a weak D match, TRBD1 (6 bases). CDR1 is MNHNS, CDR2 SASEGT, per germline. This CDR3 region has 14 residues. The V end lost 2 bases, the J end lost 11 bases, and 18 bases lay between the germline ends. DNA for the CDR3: TGTGCCAGCAGTGAAATAAGGGGGGCCAATGAGGCTTTCTCT. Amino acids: CASSEIRGANEAFS.

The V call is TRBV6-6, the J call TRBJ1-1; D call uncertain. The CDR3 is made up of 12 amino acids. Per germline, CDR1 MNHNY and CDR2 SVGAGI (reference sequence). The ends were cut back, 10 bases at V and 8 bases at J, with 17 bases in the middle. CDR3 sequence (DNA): TGTGCCACCTTGAGGGCCGACGGAGAAGCTTTCTTT. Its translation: CATLRADGEAFF.

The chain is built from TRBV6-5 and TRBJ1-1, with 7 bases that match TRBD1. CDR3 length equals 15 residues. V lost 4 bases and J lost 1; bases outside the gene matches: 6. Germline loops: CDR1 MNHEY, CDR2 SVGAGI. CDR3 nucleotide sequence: TGTGCCAGCAGTTCCACAGGGGCGGCGAACACTGAAGCTTTCTTT. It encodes CASSSTGAANTEAFF.

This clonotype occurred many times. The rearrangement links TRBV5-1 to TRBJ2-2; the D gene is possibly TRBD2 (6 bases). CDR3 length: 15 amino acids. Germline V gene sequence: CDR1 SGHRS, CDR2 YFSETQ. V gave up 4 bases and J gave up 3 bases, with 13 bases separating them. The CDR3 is CASSPGGVHTGELFF. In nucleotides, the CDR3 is TGCGCCAGCAGCCCCGGCGGGGTGCACACCGGGGAGCTGTTTTTT.

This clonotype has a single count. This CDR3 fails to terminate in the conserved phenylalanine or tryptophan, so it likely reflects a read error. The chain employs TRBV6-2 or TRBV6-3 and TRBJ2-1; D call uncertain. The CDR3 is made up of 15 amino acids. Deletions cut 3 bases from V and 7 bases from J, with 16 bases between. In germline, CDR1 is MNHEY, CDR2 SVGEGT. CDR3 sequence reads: CASSYSSDRSNEQFS. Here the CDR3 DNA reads TGTGCCAGCAGTTATTCTTCCGACCGAAGTAATGAGCAGTTCTCC.

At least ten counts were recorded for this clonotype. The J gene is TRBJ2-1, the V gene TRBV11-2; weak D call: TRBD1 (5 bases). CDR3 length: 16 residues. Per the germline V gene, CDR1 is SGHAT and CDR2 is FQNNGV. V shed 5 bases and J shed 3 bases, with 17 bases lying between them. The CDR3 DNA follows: TGTGCCAGCAGCCAAGGGGTCTCGCCATACTACAATGAGCAGTTCTTC. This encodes CASSQGVSPYYNEQFF.

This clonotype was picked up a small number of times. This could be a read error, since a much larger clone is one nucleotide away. CDR3 in DNA: TGCGCCAGCAGCCAAGAGCACAGGGGAGAGACCCAGCACTTC. Amino acids: CASSQEHRGETQHF. This chain uses TRBV4-1 with TRBJ2-5; 7 positions agree with TRBD1. The CDR3 sequence is 14 residues long. Germline V gene data show CDR1 as MGHRA and CDR2 as YSYEKL.

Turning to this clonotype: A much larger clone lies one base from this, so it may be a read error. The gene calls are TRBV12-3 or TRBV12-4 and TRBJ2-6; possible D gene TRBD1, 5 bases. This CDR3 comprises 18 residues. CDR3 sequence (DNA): TGTGCCAACAGTTCCGTGGGGCGGCACGTCTCTGGGGCCAACGTCCTGACTTTC. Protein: CANSSVGRHVSGANVLTF.

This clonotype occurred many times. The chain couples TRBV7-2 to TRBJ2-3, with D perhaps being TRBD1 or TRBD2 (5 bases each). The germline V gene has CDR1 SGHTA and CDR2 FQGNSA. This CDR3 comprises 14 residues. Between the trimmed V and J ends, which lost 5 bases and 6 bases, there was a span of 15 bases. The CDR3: CASSRTGPGDTQYF. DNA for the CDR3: TGTGCCAGCAGCCGCACAGGCCCGGGGGATACGCAGTATTTT.

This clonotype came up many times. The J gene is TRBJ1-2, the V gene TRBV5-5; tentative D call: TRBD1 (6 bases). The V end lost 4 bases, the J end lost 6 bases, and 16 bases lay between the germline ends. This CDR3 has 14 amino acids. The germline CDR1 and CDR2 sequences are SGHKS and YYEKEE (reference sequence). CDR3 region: CASSPGGRSDGYTF. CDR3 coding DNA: TGTGCCAGCAGCCCGGGGGGCAGGTCGGATGGCTACACCTTC.

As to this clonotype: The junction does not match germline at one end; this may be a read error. CDR3 region: CAGSVESDSNQHQHF. The CDR3 bases are TGCGCCGGCAGCGTGGAGAGCGATAGCAATCAGCACCAGCATTTT. The gene calls are TRBV4-1 and TRBJ1-5; D is uncertain. In germline, CDR1 is MGHRA, CDR2 YSYEKL. The length of the CDR3 is 15 residues.

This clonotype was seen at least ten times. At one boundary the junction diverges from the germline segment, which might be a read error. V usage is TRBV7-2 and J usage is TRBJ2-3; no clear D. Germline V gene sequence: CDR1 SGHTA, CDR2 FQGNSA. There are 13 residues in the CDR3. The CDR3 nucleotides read TGTGCCAGCAGACCCCGGAGCACAGATACGCGGTATTTT. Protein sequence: CASRPRSTDTRYF.

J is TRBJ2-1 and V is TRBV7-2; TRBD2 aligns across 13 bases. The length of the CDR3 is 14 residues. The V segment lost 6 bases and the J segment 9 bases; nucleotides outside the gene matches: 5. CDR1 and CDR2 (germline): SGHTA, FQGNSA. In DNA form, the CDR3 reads TGTGCCAGCAGGGCCCGACTAGCGGGAGGTGAGCAGTTCTTC. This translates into CASRARLAGGEQFF. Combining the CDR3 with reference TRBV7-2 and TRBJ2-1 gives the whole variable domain GAGVSQSPSNKVTEKGKDVELRCDPISGHTALYWYRQSLGQGLEFLIYFQGNSAPDKSGLPSDRFSAERTGGSVSTLTIQRTQQEDSAVYLCASRARLAGGEQFFGPGTRLTVL.

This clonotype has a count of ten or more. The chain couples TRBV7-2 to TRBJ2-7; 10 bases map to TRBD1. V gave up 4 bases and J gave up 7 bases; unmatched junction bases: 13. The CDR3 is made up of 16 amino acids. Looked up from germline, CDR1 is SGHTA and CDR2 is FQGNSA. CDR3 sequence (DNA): TGTGCCAGCAGCTCCGCGCCTTGGGGACAGGGGAGGGAGCAGTACTTC. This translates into CASSSAPWGQGREQYF. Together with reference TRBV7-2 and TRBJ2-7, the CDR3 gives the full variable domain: GAGVSQSPSNKVTEKGKDVELRCDPISGHTALYWYRQSLGQGLEFLIYFQGNSAPDKSGLPSDRFSAERTGGSVSTLTIQRTQQEDSAVYLCASSSAPWGQGREQYFGPGTRLTVT.

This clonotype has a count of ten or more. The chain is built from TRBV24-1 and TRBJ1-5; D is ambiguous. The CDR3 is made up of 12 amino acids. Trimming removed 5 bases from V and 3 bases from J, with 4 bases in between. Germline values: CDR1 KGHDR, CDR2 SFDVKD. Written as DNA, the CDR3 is TGTGCCACCAGTGCCTCCAATCAGCCCCAGCATTTT. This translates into CATSASNQPQHF.